This TCR beta chain was profiled in a study of shared clonotypes between healthy human individuals. Findings and caveats of the study: For naive CD4 cells, roughly 5% of clonotypes were shared across four donors.

Germline-derived CDR1 and CDR2 are SGDLS and YYNGEE. The CDR3 has 17 residues. V lost 4 bases and J lost 1; bases outside the gene matches: 10. On this clone: Its matching antigen is unknown.

The data were produced by immunoSEQ multiplex PCR, yet TCRdb's version contains in-frame clones alone and is incomplete. This sample yields approximately 840,000 clones, of which about 96% are seen a single time; about 0.21% belongs to the top ten. The naive CD8 population came from CD45RO-negative cells selected for CCR7, without terminally differentiated effector memory CD45RA+ cells. The sample comprised naive CD8+ T cells sorted from blood. The chain links TRBV9 to TRBJ1-1, with 10 bases matching TRBD1. This sequence was found in a man aged 30 to 39 in good health. As DNA, the CDR3 is TGTGCCAGCAGCACCTCCCGGGACAGGGGAGAGAACACTGAAGCTTTCTTT. Its translation is CASSTSRDRGENTEAFF.